This T cell receptor beta chain originates from a study of blood T cells in healthy people across ages. About the research overall: The template switching approach captured approximately one barcoded beta molecule for every two T cells.

This CDR3 is 14 amino acids long. The germline V gene has CDR1 KGHDR and CDR2 SFDVKD. V was clipped by 5 bases and J by 3 bases, with 10 bases between them. This clonotype came up many times. A second PCR, run for roughly 7 to 12 cycles, used a sample-barcoded 5' primer plus a J-beta primer mix. MiXCR, run by TCRdb on the 5' RACE reads, gives a single entry per CDR3 protein. Among over 950,000 distinct CDR3 sequences listed, roughly 47% were seen once. Sequencing was done on a sample of blood. The receptor was derived from a woman aged 60-75 years in good health. The rearrangement uses TRBV24-1 and TRBJ2-4; D remains ambiguous. The CDR3 reads CATSVEPNKNIQYF. The CDR3 DNA sequence: TGTGCCACCAGTGTGGAGCCGAACAAAAACATTCAGTACTTC.